This T cell receptor (beta chain) came from a study of OX40 agonist ivuxolimab in advanced cancers. General study points: Dose levels from 0.1 to 3.0 mg/kg saw CD4+ and CD8+ blood T cells expand clonally by week 6.

Blood specimens came from baseline, cycle 4 day 1, and cycle 7 day 1. Trimming cost V 4 bases and J 3 bases, with 17 bases left between them. This CDR3 has 15 residues. CDR1 is SGHTS, CDR2 YDEGEE, per germline. About this clone itself: The antigen is not known.

Generated by immunoSEQ multiplex PCR, the TCRdb table keeps only in-frame clones and is missing some. The sample has under 80,000 clones; approximately 83% are singletons. V is TRBV5-8 and J is TRBJ2-7; a possible D gene is TRBD2 (6 bases). Sequences were derived from CD4+ or CD8+ T cells sorted from blood, sampled in a trial of the OX40 agonist ivuxolimab. The TCR was taken from an adult with an advanced solid tumor such as melanoma, head and neck, liver or kidney cancer. This chain's CDR3 is CASSRRGSGLYEQYF. In nucleotides, the CDR3 is TGTGCCAGCAGCCGGAGGGGCTCAGGGCTCTACGAGCAGTACTTC.